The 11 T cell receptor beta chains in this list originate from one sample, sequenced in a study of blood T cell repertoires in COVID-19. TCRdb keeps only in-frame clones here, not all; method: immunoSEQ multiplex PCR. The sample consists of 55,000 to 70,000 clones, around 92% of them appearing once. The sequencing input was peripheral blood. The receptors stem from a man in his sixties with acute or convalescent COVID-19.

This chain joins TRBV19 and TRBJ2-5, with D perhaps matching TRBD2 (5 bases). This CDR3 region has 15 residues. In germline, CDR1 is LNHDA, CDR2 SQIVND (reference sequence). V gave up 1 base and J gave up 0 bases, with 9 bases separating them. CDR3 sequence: CASSIGGADQETQYF. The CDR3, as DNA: TGTGCCAGTAGTATAGGGGGAGCGGACCAAGAGACCCAGTACTTC.

The CDR3 nucleotides are TGTGCCAGCAGCCCCCGGGACAGGGACCAATACGAGCAGTACTTC. Protein product: CASSPRDRDQYEQYF. This chain joins TRBV12-1 and TRBJ2-7; TRBD1 is the table's D call and was not checked against the DNA. TRBV12-1 represents a pseudogene. The CDR3 sequence is 15 residues long.

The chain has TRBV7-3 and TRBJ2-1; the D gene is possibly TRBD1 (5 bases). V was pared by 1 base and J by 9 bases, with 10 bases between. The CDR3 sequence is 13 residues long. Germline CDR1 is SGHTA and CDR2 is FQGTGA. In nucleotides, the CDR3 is TGTGCCAGCAGCTTAAACCAGGGTCTTGAGCAGTTCTTC. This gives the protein CASSLNQGLEQFF.

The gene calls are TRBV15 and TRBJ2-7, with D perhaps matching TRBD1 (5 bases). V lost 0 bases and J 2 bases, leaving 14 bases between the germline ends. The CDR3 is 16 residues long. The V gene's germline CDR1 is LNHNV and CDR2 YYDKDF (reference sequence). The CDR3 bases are TGTGCCACCAGCAGAGATAAGCTCAGGGCACCCTACGAGCAGTACTTC. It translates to CATSRDKLRAPYEQYF. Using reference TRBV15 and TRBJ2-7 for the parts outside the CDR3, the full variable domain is DAMVIQNPRYQVTQFGKPVTLSCSQTLNHNVMYWYQQKSSQAPKLLFHYYDKDFNNEADTPDNFQSRRPNTSFCFLDIRSPGLGDTAMYLCATSRDKLRAPYEQYFGPGTRLTVT.

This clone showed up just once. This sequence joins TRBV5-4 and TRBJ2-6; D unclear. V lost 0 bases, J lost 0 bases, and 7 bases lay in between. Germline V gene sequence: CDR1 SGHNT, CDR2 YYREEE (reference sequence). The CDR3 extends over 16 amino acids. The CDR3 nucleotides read TGTGCCAGCAGCTTGGCCCTGCGCTCTGGGGCCAACGTCCTGACTTTC. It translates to CASSLALRSGANVLTF.

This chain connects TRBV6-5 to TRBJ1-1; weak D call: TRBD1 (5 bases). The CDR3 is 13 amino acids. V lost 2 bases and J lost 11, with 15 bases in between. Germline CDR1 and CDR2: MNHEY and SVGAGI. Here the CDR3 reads CASSYGNRGKAFF. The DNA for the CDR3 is TGTGCCAGCAGTTACGGTAATAGGGGTAAGGCTTTCTTT.

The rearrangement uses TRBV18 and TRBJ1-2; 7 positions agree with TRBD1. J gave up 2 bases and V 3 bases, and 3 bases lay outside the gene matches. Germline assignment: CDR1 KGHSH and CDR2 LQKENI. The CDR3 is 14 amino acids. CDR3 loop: CASSPDRVNYGYTF. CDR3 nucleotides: TGTGCCAGCTCACCCGACAGGGTAAACTATGGCTACACCTTC.

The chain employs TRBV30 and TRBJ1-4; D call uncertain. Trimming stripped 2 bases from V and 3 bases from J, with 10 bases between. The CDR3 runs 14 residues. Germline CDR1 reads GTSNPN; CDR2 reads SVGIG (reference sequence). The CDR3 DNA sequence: TGTGCCTGGAGTTCTTCCGCGGCTAATGAAAAACTGTTTTTT. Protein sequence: CAWSSSAANEKLFF.

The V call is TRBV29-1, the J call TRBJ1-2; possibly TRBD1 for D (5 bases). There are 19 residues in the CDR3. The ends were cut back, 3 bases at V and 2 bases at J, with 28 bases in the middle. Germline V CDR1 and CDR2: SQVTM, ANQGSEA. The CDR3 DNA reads TGCAGCGTTGATAATAGAGTAGGATTCAACGACAGACCGAACTATGGCTACACCTTC. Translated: CSVDNRVGFNDRPNYGYTF.

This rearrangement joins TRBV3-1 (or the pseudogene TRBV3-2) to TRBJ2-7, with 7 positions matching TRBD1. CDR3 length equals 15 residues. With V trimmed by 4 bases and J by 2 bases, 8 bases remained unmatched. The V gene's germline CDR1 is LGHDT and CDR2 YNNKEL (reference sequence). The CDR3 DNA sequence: TGTGCCAGCAGCCCAAGTGAACAGGGGACCTACGAGCAGTACTTC. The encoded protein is CASSPSEQGTYEQYF.

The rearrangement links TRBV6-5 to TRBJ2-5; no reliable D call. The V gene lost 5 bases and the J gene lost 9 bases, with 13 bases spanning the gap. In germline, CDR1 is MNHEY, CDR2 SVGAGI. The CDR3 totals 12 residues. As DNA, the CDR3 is TGTGCCAGCAGTCAAAGAGAGATGGCCCAGTACTTC. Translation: CASSQREMAQYF.